This T cell receptor (beta chain) is from a study of cytomegalovirus exposure and HLA in healthy donors. Study-level background: A data release that came early held about 89 million unique TCRs from HLA-typed donors. Study-level findings and limits: Accurate HLA-A and HLA-B prediction from TCR beta sequences was reported for most subjects. Sequencing likely caused a cluster of highly shared sequence variants.

Donors were ostensibly healthy at sampling, although undocumented immune exposures were probable. 60 Vbeta and 13 Jbeta primers were used in PCR. The method was immunoSEQ multiplex PCR; TCRdb's version includes in-frame clones alone and lacks a portion of them. In the table there are some 40,000 clones, around 68% of which are singletons. This clone came up once. What it recognizes is unknown. Looked up from germline, CDR1 is SGHRS and CDR2 is YFSETQ. The CDR3 sequence is 12 residues long. Trimming left V 4 bases short and J 7 bases short, with 9 bases between. This chain connects TRBV5-1 to TRBJ2-1; possibly TRBD1 for D (6 bases). The TCR originated in a middle-aged man in good health and CMV-seronegative. The material sequenced was PBMCs. The CDR3 is CASSHGQNEQFF. The CDR3 nucleotides are TGCGCCAGCAGCCACGGACAGAATGAGCAGTTCTTC.